Each of the 9 T cell receptor beta chains below was sequenced from the same sample in a study of cytomegalovirus exposure and HLA in healthy donors. The PCR contained 60 Vbeta and 13 Jbeta primers. Sequencing used immunoSEQ multiplex PCR; TCRdb keeps in-frame clones, though not all of them. This sample yields roughly 200,000 clones, of which roughly 80% are seen a single time; around 1.7% belongs to the top ten. Sequenced input: PBMCs. These receptors came from a man aged 45 to 65 in good health and CMV-seronegative.

The sample holds a few counts of this clone. The chain links TRBV10-3 to TRBJ1-3, with 8 bases matching TRBD1. Looked up from germline, CDR1 is ENHRY and CDR2 is SYGVKD. CDR3 length: 14 residues. Unmatched junction bases numbered 11, after V lost 10 bases and J lost 6 bases. CDR3 amino acids: CATGDRNLQNTIYF. CDR3 nucleotides: TGTGCCACCGGGGACAGGAATTTACAAAACACCATATATTTT.

This clone was seen a single time. J is TRBJ2-5 and V is TRBV27; D is undetermined. The germline V gene encodes CDR1 MNHEY and CDR2 SMNVEV (reference sequence). CDR3 length: 16 residues. V lost 5 bases and J lost 11, with 27 bases in between. The chain's CDR3 is CASSPNPTTYQGVQYF. DNA for the CDR3: TGTGCCAGCAGTCCAAACCCGACAACCTACCAAGGCGTGCAGTACTTC.

The rearrangement joins TRBV5-1 to TRBJ2-7; 9 bases line up with TRBD1. This CDR3 has 16 amino acids. V gave up 0 bases and J gave up 1 base; unmatched junction bases: 5. In germline, CDR1 is SGHRS, CDR2 YFSETQ. In nucleotides, the CDR3 is TGCGCCAGCAGCTTGGTATCGGGGACAGGGTCCTACGAGCAGTACTTC. Translated: CASSLVSGTGSYEQYF.

V and J are TRBV9 and TRBJ2-7, with 7 bases identical to TRBD2. The CDR3 spans 15 residues. Germline assignment: CDR1 SGDLS and CDR2 YYNGEE. Trimming cost V 0 bases and J 4 bases; bases outside gene matches: 7. Here the CDR3 reads CASSVGVGGPYEQYF. The CDR3 DNA is TGTGCCAGCAGCGTAGGGGTGGGAGGGCCTTACGAGCAGTACTTC.

The rearrangement links TRBV28 to TRBJ2-5, with 7 nucleotides matching TRBD1. The end of the DNA fits TRBJ2-7 better, so the J call may be wrong. Germline assignment: CDR1 MDHEN and CDR2 SYDVKM. The CDR3 consists of 16 residues. CDR3 coding DNA: TGTGCCAGCAGCCTTCCCGCCGGACAGGTATACTACGAGCAGTACTTC. The encoded protein is CASSLPAGQVYYEQYF.

This chain links TRBV6-5 with TRBJ2-3, with D tentatively TRBD2 (7 bases). The CDR3 has 14 amino acids. V gave up 4 bases and J gave up 6 bases, with 14 bases separating them. CDR1 and CDR2 from the germline V gene are MNHEY and SVGAGI. DNA of the CDR3: TGTGCCAGCAGTTTGATTTCGGGGGGCGATACGCAGTATTTT. It is translated as CASSLISGGDTQYF.

The V and J genes are TRBV2 and TRBJ2-1, with a weak D call TRBD2 (6 bases). The CDR3 sequence is 18 residues long. Germline V gene lookup returns CDR1 SNHLY and CDR2 FYNNEI. V lost 6 bases and J 4 bases, leaving 25 bases between the germline ends. The CDR3 DNA is TGTGCCAGCAGACATCGGGACTCAGCTTCCCGGCGATACAATGAGCAGTTCTTC. Its translation is CASRHRDSASRRYNEQFF.

Comment on this clone: An end of the junction does not agree with germline; a read error may underlie this. Different DNA sequences within this sample yield the same CDR3. This chain joins TRBV5-1 and TRBJ2-3; possible D gene TRBD2, 6 bases. The CDR3 is 14 residues long. Germline lookup yields CDR1 SGHRS and CDR2 YFSETQ. DNA for the CDR3: TGTGCCAGCAGCTTGGGACTTATCACAGATACGCAGTATTTT. The encoded protein is CASSLGLITDTQYF.

This CDR3 is CASSLAGTGDYPQHF. CDR3 in DNA: TGTGCCAGCAGCTTGGCCGGAACCGGTGACTACCCCCAGCATTTT. The rearrangement joins TRBV5-4 to TRBJ1-5, with D unresolved. CDR3 length: 15 amino acids. V was shortened by 0 bases and J by 10 bases, with 17 bases between the two germline ends. The germline gives CDR1 SGHNT, CDR2 YYREEE (reference sequence).